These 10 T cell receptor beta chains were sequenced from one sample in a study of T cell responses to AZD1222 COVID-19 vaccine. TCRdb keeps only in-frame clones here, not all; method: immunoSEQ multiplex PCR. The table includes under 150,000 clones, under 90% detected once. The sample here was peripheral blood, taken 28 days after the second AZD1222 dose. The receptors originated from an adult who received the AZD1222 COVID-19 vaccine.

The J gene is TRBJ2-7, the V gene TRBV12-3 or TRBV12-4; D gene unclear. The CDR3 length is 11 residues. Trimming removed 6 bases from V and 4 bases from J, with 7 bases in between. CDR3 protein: CASSLTYEQYF. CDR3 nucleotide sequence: TGTGCCAGCAGCCTGACTTACGAGCAGTACTTC.

CDR3 amino acids: CASSDRVRETQYF. CDR3 coding DNA: TGTGCCAGCAGTGACAGGGTTAGAGAGACCCAGTACTTC. The gene calls are TRBV28 and TRBJ2-5; 7 nucleotides match TRBD1. Germline V lookup: CDR1 MDHEN, CDR2 SYDVKM. The CDR3 loop spans 13 amino acids. The trim removed 5 bases at V and 4 bases at J, leaving 4 bases unmatched.

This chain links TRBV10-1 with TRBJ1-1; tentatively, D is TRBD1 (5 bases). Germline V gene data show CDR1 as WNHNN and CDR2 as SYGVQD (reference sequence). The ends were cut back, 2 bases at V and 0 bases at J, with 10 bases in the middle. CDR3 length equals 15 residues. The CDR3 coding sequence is TGCGCCAGCAGTGAGACCGCGGACATGAACACTGAAGCTTTCTTT. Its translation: CASSETADMNTEAFF.

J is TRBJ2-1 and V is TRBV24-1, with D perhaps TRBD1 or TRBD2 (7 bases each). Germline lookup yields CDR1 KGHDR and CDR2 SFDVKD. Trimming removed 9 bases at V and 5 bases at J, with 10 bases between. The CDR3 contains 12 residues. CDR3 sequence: CATQGGDNEQFF. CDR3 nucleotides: TGTGCCACCCAGGGGGGGGACAATGAGCAGTTCTTC.

The CDR3 region has the DNA TGTGCCAGCAGCTCTCGGCAGGTGAACACCGGGGAGCTGTTTTTT. This encodes CASSSRQVNTGELFF. The chain is built from TRBV7-6 and TRBJ2-2; D unclear. V was clipped by 4 bases and J by 1 base, with 10 bases between them. CDR3 length equals 15 residues. Germline CDR1 reads SGHVS; CDR2 reads FNYEAQ.

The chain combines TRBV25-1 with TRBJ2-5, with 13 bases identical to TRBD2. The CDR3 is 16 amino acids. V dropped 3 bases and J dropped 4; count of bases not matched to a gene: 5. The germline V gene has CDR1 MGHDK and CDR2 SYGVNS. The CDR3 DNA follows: TGTGCCAGCAGTGAGGGACTAGCGGGGTCCTTAGAGACCCAGTACTTC. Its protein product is CASSEGLAGSLETQYF.

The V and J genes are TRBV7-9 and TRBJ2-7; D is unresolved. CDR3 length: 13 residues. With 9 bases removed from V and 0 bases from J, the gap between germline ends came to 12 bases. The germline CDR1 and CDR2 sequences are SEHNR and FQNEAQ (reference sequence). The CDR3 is CASVGTSSYEQYF. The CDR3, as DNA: TGTGCCAGTGTGGGCACCAGCTCCTACGAGCAGTACTTC. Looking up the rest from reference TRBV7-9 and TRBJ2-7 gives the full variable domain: DTGVSQNPRHKITKRGQNVTFRCDPISEHNRLYWYRQTLGQGPEFLTYFQNEAQLEKSRLLSDRFSAERPKGSFSTLEIQRTEQGDSAMYLCASVGTSSYEQYFGPGTRLTVT.

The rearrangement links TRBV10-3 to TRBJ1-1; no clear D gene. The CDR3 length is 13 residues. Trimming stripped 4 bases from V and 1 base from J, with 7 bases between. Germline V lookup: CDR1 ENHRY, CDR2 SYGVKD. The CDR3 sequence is CAISGGPNTEAFF. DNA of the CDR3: TGTGCCATCAGTGGGGGTCCGAACACTGAAGCTTTCTTT.

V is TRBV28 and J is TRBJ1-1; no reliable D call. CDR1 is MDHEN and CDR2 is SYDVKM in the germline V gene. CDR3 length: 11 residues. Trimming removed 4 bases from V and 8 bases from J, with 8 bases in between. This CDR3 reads CASSSRQEAFF. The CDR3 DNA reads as TGTGCCAGCAGTTCCCGACAAGAAGCTTTCTTT.

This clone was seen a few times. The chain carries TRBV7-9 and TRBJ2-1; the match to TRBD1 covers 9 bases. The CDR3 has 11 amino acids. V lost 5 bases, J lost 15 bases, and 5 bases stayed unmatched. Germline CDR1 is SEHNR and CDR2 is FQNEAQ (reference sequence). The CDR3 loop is CASSLGQGLFF. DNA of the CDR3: TGTGCCAGCAGCCTGGGACAGGGCTTGTTCTTC.